One T cell receptor (beta chain) is described in this entry. The table came from immunoSEQ multiplex PCR; TCRdb's copy has only in-frame clones and leaves some out. The sample gives 70,000 to 95,000 clones, 80% to 90% of which show up once; 1.5% to 2% is in the top ten. The entry originates in a study of OX40 agonist ivuxolimab in advanced cancers. Background on the study: The dose of intravenous ivuxolimab that patients received every 2 weeks ranged from 0.01 to 10 mg/kg.

The CDR3 loop spans 18 amino acids. The germline CDR1 and CDR2 sequences are GTSNPN and SVGIG (reference sequence). V gave up 0 bases and J gave up 3 bases; unmatched junction bases: 8. The chain uses TRBV30 and TRBJ2-1; TRBD2 agrees at 13 bases. This specimen consisted of CD4+ or CD8+ T cells sorted from blood, obtained in a trial of the OX40 agonist ivuxolimab. The receptor was isolated from an adult with an advanced solid tumor such as melanoma, head and neck, liver or kidney cancer. CDR3 protein: CAWSVPLLAGGRYNEQFF. CDR3 sequence (DNA): TGTGCCTGGAGTGTACCCCTACTAGCGGGGGGGCGCTACAATGAGCAGTTCTTC.